These 26 T cell receptor beta chains were sequenced from one sample in a study of T cell repertoires in cytomegalovirus infection. Antigens of these TCRs are unknown. Each CDR3 protein is one row after TCRdb ran MiXCR on the reads. The table shows 650,000 to 850,000 distinct CDR3 sequences, with around 29% occurring only once. Sequencing used cultured CD8+ T cells from PBMCs, obtained from culture after CMV antigen stimulation. The source of these receptors is a human donor in good health (CMV status not recorded). Some clones in this sample may be carry-over from other donors' samples.

The CDR3 region is CASSFLGDRDYEQYF. The CDR3 DNA is TGTGCCAGCAGTTTCCTTGGCGACAGAGACTACGAGCAGTACTTC. This chain connects TRBV27 to TRBJ2-7; a weak D match, TRBD1 (5 bases). The CDR3 totals 15 residues. Germline CDR1 MNHEY, CDR2 SMNVEV (reference sequence). V lost 3 bases to trimming and J lost 3 bases, with 15 bases between them.

This clonotype has a handful of counts. V usage is TRBV4-1 and J usage is TRBJ2-7; TRBD2 is a possible D gene (5 bases). The CDR3 extends over 17 amino acids. The V gene lost 0 bases and the J gene lost 3 bases, with 18 bases spanning the gap. The germline V gene has CDR1 MGHRA and CDR2 YSYEKL. The DNA of the CDR3 is TGCGCCAGCAGCCAAGATCCGCTCCCGGACTCACTCTACGAGCAGTACTTC. Its protein is CASSQDPLPDSLYEQYF.

The chain carries TRBV6-2 or TRBV6-3 and TRBJ2-4; 8 nucleotides line up with TRBD2. The germline V gene has CDR1 MNHEY and CDR2 SVGEGT. This CDR3 has 17 residues. V lost 5 bases to trimming and J lost 3 bases; unmatched junction nucleotides: 12. The CDR3 coding sequence is TGTGCCAGCAGTCCTCCCCTGGGACGGGAGGGCAAAAACATTCAGTACTTC. Its protein is CASSPPLGREGKNIQYF.

V and J are TRBV4-2 and TRBJ2-1; 11 bases fit TRBD2. The V gene's germline CDR1 is LGHNA and CDR2 YNFKEQ. The ends lost 4 bases at V and 8 bases at J; junction bases unmatched: 7. The CDR3 extends over 15 amino acids. The CDR3 bases are TGTGCCAGCAGCCCCCGGGTTAGCGGGAGGGATGAGCAGTTCTTC. Translation gives CASSPRVSGRDEQFF.

The rearrangement joins TRBV7-9 to TRBJ1-1; no firm D call. This CDR3 has 13 residues. V shed 5 bases and J shed 4 bases, with 11 bases lying between them. Germline-derived CDR1 and CDR2 are SEHNR and FQNEAQ (reference sequence). The CDR3, as DNA: TGTGCCAGCAGCCCGGACCCTCGCACTGAAGCTTTCTTT. The encoded protein is CASSPDPRTEAFF.

This clonotype was seen a few times. This sequence joins TRBV14 and TRBJ2-1; unclear D gene. The V end was cut by 3 bases, the J end by 3 bases, with 9 bases between. Germline assignment: CDR1 SGHDN and CDR2 FVKESK. This CDR3 comprises 14 residues. CDR3 residues: CASSHAGLYNEQFF. The CDR3, as DNA: TGTGCCAGCAGCCACGCAGGTCTCTACAATGAGCAGTTCTTC.

In regard to this clonotype: This may arise from a read error, as a much more abundant clone is one base away. The chain carries TRBV7-6 and TRBJ2-7, with a tentative D call TRBD1 (5 bases). The CDR3 runs 14 residues. With 2 bases removed from V and 5 bases from J, the gap between germline ends came to 13 bases. CDR1 and CDR2 (germline): SGHVS, FNYEAQ. Here the CDR3 reads CASSLSQEHHEQYF. The CDR3 nucleotides read TGTGCCAGCAGCTTATCACAGGAACACCACGAGCAGTACTTC. The full variable domain, with the rest looked up from reference TRBV7-6 and TRBJ2-7, is GAGVSQSPRYKVTKRGQDVALRCDPISGHVSLYWYRQALGQGPEFLTYFNYEAQQDKSGLPNDRFSAERPEGSISTLTIQRTEQRDSAMYRCASSLSQEHHEQYFGPGTRLTVT.

This clonotype was recorded a few times. The chain links TRBV6-5 to TRBJ2-3, with unresolved D. Trimming removed 5 bases at V and 1 base at J, with 10 bases between. There are 14 residues in the CDR3. Germline V gene lookup returns CDR1 MNHEY and CDR2 SVGAGI. The CDR3 here is CASSPSPGTDTQYF. The CDR3 DNA reads TGTGCCAGCAGTCCTTCACCCGGCACAGATACGCAGTATTTT.

The CDR3 is CASSLDGTVPNQPQHF. Written as DNA, the CDR3 is TGTGCCAGCAGCTTAGACGGGACAGTTCCCAATCAGCCCCAGCATTTT. The V gene is TRBV7-9, the J gene TRBJ1-5, with TRBD1 identical over 7 bases. CDR1 is SEHNR, CDR2 FQNEAQ, per germline (reference sequence). Trimming removed 1 base from V and 3 bases from J; junction bases left unmatched: 6. CDR3 length equals 16 residues.

This clonotype has a handful of counts. The gene calls are TRBV7-9 and TRBJ2-1, with D unclear. The CDR3 is 17 amino acids. Germline V gene data show CDR1 as SEHNR and CDR2 as FQNEAQ (reference sequence). V dropped 1 base and J dropped 4 bases, with 17 bases sitting between them. CDR3: CASSLGVGNWNYNEQFF. The DNA of the CDR3 is TGTGCCAGCAGCTTAGGGGTCGGTAATTGGAATTACAATGAGCAGTTCTTC. The full variable domain, completed using reference TRBV7-9 and TRBJ2-1, is DTGVSQNPRHKITKRGQNVTFRCDPISEHNRLYWYRQTLGQGPEFLTYFQNEAQLEKSRLLSDRFSAERPKGSFSTLEIQRTEQGDSAMYLCASSLGVGNWNYNEQFFGPGTRLTVL.

V is TRBV10-3 and J is TRBJ1-6; D gene uncertain. V lost 3 bases and J lost 8, with 14 bases in between. Germline V gene data show CDR1 as ENHRY and CDR2 as SYGVKD. This CDR3 region has 15 residues. The DNA of the CDR3 is TGTGCCATCAGTGAAGAATTTTCCGTCCATTCACCCCTCCACTTT. It is translated as CAISEEFSVHSPLHF.

This chain links TRBV19 with TRBJ1-1, with D unclear. CDR1 is LNHDA and CDR2 is SQIVND in the germline V gene (reference sequence). The CDR3 totals 15 residues. V gave up 4 bases and J gave up 2 bases, with 14 bases separating them. The CDR3 spells CASSSKWTVNTEAFF. In DNA, the CDR3 is TGTGCCAGTAGTAGCAAATGGACTGTTAACACTGAAGCTTTCTTT.

Many counts were recorded for this clonotype. The V gene is TRBV7-8, the J gene TRBJ2-1; D call uncertain. Germline V lookup: CDR1 SGHVS, CDR2 FQNEAQ. Trimming shortened V by 4 bases and J by 4 bases, and 8 bases separated the two germline ends. The CDR3 contains 13 residues. The CDR3: CASSSETYNEQFF. The CDR3 DNA sequence: TGTGCCAGCAGCTCGGAGACATACAATGAGCAGTTCTTC. Full variable domain (rest looked up from reference TRBV7-8 and TRBJ2-1): GAGVSQSPRYKVAKRGQDVALRCDPISGHVSLFWYQQALGQGPEFLTYFQNEAQLDKSGLPSDRFFAERPEGSVSTLKIQRTQQEDSAVYLCASSSETYNEQFFGPGTRLTVL.

The chain employs TRBV7-2 and TRBJ1-6, with D maybe TRBD1 (5 bases). With 5 bases removed from V and 8 bases from J, the gap between germline ends came to 19 bases. Germline CDR1 reads SGHTA; CDR2 reads FQGNSA. The CDR3 has 16 residues. The CDR3 loop is CASSIDGTLDYSPLHF. The CDR3 DNA reads TGTGCCAGCAGCATAGACGGGACCTTAGACTATTCACCCCTCCACTTT.

The chain joins TRBV28 to TRBJ2-3; no clear D. Trimming shortened V by 1 base and J by 1 base, and 9 bases separated the two germline ends. The CDR3 length is 15 residues. Germline V gene data show CDR1 as MDHEN and CDR2 as SYDVKM. The CDR3 bases are TGTGCCAGCAGTTTATCCTACAGCCGCACAGATACGCAGTATTTT. Translation gives CASSLSYSRTDTQYF.

This CDR3 is CASSQDRGQGWKGSYNEQFF. CDR3 bases: TGCGCCAGCAGCCAAGATCGCGGACAGGGGTGGAAGGGCTCCTACAATGAGCAGTTCTTC. J is TRBJ2-1 and V is TRBV4-3; TRBD1 matches 9 bases. Germline V gene sequence: CDR1 LGHNA, CDR2 YSLEER. Germline trimming cut 0 bases from V and 0 bases from J; bases unmatched to any gene: 12. CDR3 length: 20 amino acids.

There are a few counts of this clonotype. DNA for the CDR3: TGTGCCAGCAGTGAAGGGGGACAGGGTAGAGGTTACGAGCAGTACTTC. Protein sequence: CASSEGGQGRGYEQYF. This chain uses TRBV2 with TRBJ2-7; TRBD1 matches at 9 bases. Germline loops: CDR1 SNHLY, CDR2 FYNNEI. This CDR3 contains 16 residues. The J segment lost 4 bases and the V segment lost 1 base, leaving 8 bases of the junction unmatched.

The chain has TRBV5-4 and TRBJ1-1; D is unclear. Trimming pared 4 bases from V and 0 bases from J, leaving 13 bases between. The CDR3 consists of 15 residues. Germline V gene data show CDR1 as SGHNT and CDR2 as YYREEE (reference sequence). The CDR3 coding sequence is TGTGCCAGCAGCCCGTTAGATGGGATGAACACTGAAGCTTTCTTT. Encoded protein: CASSPLDGMNTEAFF.

This clonotype was observed at least ten times. The chain uses TRBV7-2 and TRBJ1-1; D gene unclear. The length of the CDR3 is 12 residues. Trimming cost V 4 bases and J 6 bases, with 9 bases left between them. Germline V gene lookup returns CDR1 SGHTA and CDR2 FQGNSA. The CDR3 DNA reads as TGTGCCAGCAGCTACGGCAGGTCTGAAGCTTTCTTT. Its translation is CASSYGRSEAFF.

The chain recombines TRBV11-3 with TRBJ2-1, with D unclear. Trimming took off 0 bases at V and 0 bases at J, with 15 bases between the two ends. The V gene's germline CDR1 is SGHNT and CDR2 YENEEA. CDR3 length: 18 residues. This CDR3 reads CASSLDPPPMSSYNEQFF. The CDR3 nucleotides are TGTGCCAGCAGCTTAGATCCCCCACCCATGAGCTCCTACAATGAGCAGTTCTTC. Drawing the rest from reference TRBV11-3 and TRBJ2-1, the complete variable domain is EAGVVQSPRYKIIEKKQPVAFWCNPISGHNTLYWYLQNLGQGPELLIRYENEEAVDDSQLPKDRFSAERLKGVDSTLKIQPAELGDSAVYLCASSLDPPPMSSYNEQFFGPGTRLTVL.

V gene TRBV28 combines with J gene TRBJ2-3; TRBD2 agrees at 9 bases. The V and J ends lost 5 bases and 3 bases, in that order; junction bases with no gene match: 3. The CDR3 covers 14 residues. Germline CDR1 and CDR2: MDHEN and SYDVKM. The CDR3 loop reads CASSERGETDTQYF. CDR3 DNA: TGTGCCAGCAGTGAGCGGGGGGAAACAGATACGCAGTATTTT.

The sample holds many counts of this clonotype. The CDR3 reads CASSLGLAVQETQYF. DNA for the CDR3: TGTGCCAGCAGTCTGGGACTAGCGGTCCAAGAGACCCAGTACTTC. The rearrangement joins TRBV6-1 to TRBJ2-5; 11 nucleotides agree with TRBD2. V was clipped by 5 bases and J by 1 base; unmatched bases: 3. Looked up from germline, CDR1 is MNHNS and CDR2 is SASEGT. The CDR3 covers 15 residues.

This clonotype was picked up a small number of times. The chain is built from TRBV5-1 and TRBJ2-5; D ambiguous. Germline loops: CDR1 SGHRS, CDR2 YFSETQ. Trimming pared 2 bases from V and 4 bases from J, leaving 9 bases between. The CDR3 totals 13 residues. The CDR3 here is CASSLGNRETQYF. The CDR3 DNA sequence: TGCGCCAGCAGCTTAGGCAACAGAGAGACCCAGTACTTC.

In its sample, this clonotype was seen many times. V is TRBV7-9 and J is TRBJ2-3; D call uncertain. Between the trimmed V and J ends, which lost 3 bases and 5 bases, there was a span of 3 bases. The CDR3 is 11 residues long. The germline gives CDR1 SEHNR, CDR2 FQNEAQ (reference sequence). CDR3 DNA sequence: TGTGCCAGCAGCTTGCAAGATACGCAGTATTTT. Its protein product is CASSLQDTQYF.

This chain uses TRBV11-3 with TRBJ2-3, with TRBD2 matching over 9 bases. Unmatched junction bases numbered 20, after V lost 4 bases and J lost 6 bases. The CDR3 is 19 residues long. CDR1 is SGHNT, CDR2 YENEEA, per germline. In DNA, the CDR3 is TGTGCCAGCAGCTCAGGGGATAGCGGGGGCGCCCCGGCATTCGATACGCAGTATTTT. Protein: CASSSGDSGGAPAFDTQYF.

This clonotype has a handful of counts. The genes are TRBV5-1 and TRBJ2-1; 7 bases match TRBD1. Germline lookup yields CDR1 SGHRS and CDR2 YFSETQ. The CDR3 length is 14 residues. With V trimmed by 4 bases and J by 4 bases, 5 bases remained unmatched. The DNA of the CDR3 is TGCGCCAGCAGCGTACCGACAGGGTACAATGAGCAGTTCTTC. The encoded protein is CASSVPTGYNEQFF.